These 2 T cell receptor beta chains were sequenced from one sample in a study of T cells in localized non-small cell lung cancer. Profiling relied on immunoSEQ multiplex PCR, and the TCRdb table lists in-frame clones only, not all of them. The repertoire holds around 15,000 clones, with around 90% as singletons. This sample comprised peripheral blood mononuclear cells, obtained before any cancer treatment. Receptors were obtained from a woman aged 35 to 70 with stage III lung adenocarcinoma.

V gene TRBV11-2 combines with J gene TRBJ2-2, with TRBD1 matching 8 bases. V was pared by 5 bases and J by 4 bases, with 6 bases of the junction left unmatched. Looked up from germline, CDR1 is SGHAT and CDR2 is FQNNGV. The CDR3 totals 15 residues. CDR3 in DNA: TGTGCCAGCAGCCCAAGGGACAGGATCACCGGGGAGCTGTTTTTT. Translating gives CASSPRDRITGELFF.

The V call is TRBV29-1, the J call TRBJ2-1; D unclear. The CDR3 has 11 amino acids. Germline V gene data show CDR1 as SQVTM and CDR2 as ANQGSEA. The germline V and J ends were trimmed by 4 bases and 7 bases, with 8 bases remaining between them. The CDR3 coding sequence is TGCAGCGTTGGACCCCTAAATGAGCAGTTCTTC. This translates into CSVGPLNEQFF.